The T cell receptor beta chain described here comes from a study of early stage breast cancer tumors. General study findings and limits: Most shared enriched TCRB sequences were commonly generated ones. Compared with adjacent normal breast, tumors showed about 2.5-fold denser, more clonal T cells.

Each sample had two DNA replicates, around 0.45 ug blood or about 1.5 ug tissue. Profiled with immunoSEQ multiplex PCR; TCRdb holds only in-frame clones, not every one. Of 55,000 to 70,000 clones detected, around 80% appear once; the ten largest clones hold 4.7%. The V end was cut by 5 bases, the J end by 6 bases, with 23 bases between. Germline CDR1 is GTSNPN and CDR2 is SVGIG (reference sequence). CDR3 size: 15 residues. To note about this clone: No antigen is known for it.

The sequence derives from a person aged 35-50 years with breast cancer. The V call is TRBV30, the J call TRBJ2-7; D not certain. Material for sequencing was blood. The CDR3 here is CAWGLTDTGLGEQYF. In DNA, the CDR3 is TGTGCCTGGGGCCTAACTGACACGGGCTTGGGCGAGCAGTACTTC.